Below, 17 T cell receptor beta chains from the same sample are listed, as sequenced in a study of CXCR3-negative and CXCR3-positive naive CD8 T cells. Study results and limitations: More hydrophobic TRB CDR3s were found in CXCR3-positive naive cells than in CXCR3-negative naive cells.

No antigen has been identified for these receptors. UMI labels and 5' RACE were used to prepare the TRB cDNA libraries. TCRdb re-called the 5' RACE reads, yielding one record per CDR3 amino acid sequence without DNA. Its table lists some 150,000 distinct CDR3 sequences. The sample taken for sequencing was naive CXCR3+ CD8+ T cells from blood. Subset reported: CD45RO-CCR7+CD27+CD95- naive CD8+ T cells expressing CXCR3 (TNR3+). All receptors derive from a human donor in good health. Some clones in this sample may be carry-over from other donors' samples.

The J gene is TRBJ2-7, the V gene TRBV12-3 or TRBV12-4. The CDR3 extends over 13 amino acids. This chain's CDR3 is CASSFEPSYEQYF.

The rearrangement uses TRBV5-5 and TRBJ2-1. Germline V gene lookup returns CDR1 SGHKS and CDR2 YYEKEE (reference sequence). The CDR3 loop spans 14 amino acids. The chain's CDR3 is CASSLLISYNEQFF.

This chain uses TRBV28 with TRBJ2-2; TCRdb gives TRBD2 as the D gene, but with no DNA this cannot be confirmed. CDR1 and CDR2 from the germline V gene are MDHEN and SYDVKM. The CDR3 has 16 residues. Here the CDR3 reads CASSGLLAPLVGELFF.

The chain couples TRBV5-5 to TRBJ2-7; TCRdb indicates TRBD1, and absent DNA this call remains unverified. From germline, CDR1 is SGHKS and CDR2 YYEKEE (reference sequence). CDR3 length: 13 residues. Here the CDR3 reads CASSWQGAVEQYF.

The chain couples TRBV5-4 to TRBJ2-2. Germline CDR1 and CDR2: SGHNT and YYREEE (reference sequence). The CDR3 is 16 residues long. The CDR3 here is CASSLPGVGYTGELFF.

The chain recombines TRBV23-1 with TRBJ2-7. TRBV23-1 is annotated as an ORF whose role is uncertain. The CDR3 is 14 amino acids. CDR3 sequence reads: CASSQSRQKNEQYF.

V usage is TRBV29-1 and J usage is TRBJ1-1. CDR1 is SQVTM, CDR2 ANQGSEA, per germline. CDR3 length equals 12 residues. The CDR3 protein is CSVVGIRSESFF.

This chain joins TRBV19 and TRBJ2-3; absent DNA, TCRdb's TRBD2 call cannot be checked. This CDR3 has 16 residues. Germline values: CDR1 LNHDA, CDR2 SQIVND (reference sequence). CDR3 region: CASSIEGRSGTDTQYF.

The rearrangement uses TRBV11-1 and TRBJ1-1; TCRdb's D gene call, TRBD1, goes unchecked for lack of DNA. Germline loops: CDR1 SGHAT, CDR2 FQDESV (reference sequence). The CDR3 is made up of 15 amino acids. The CDR3 here is CASSPRTVGDTEAFF.

The chain links TRBV4-3 to TRBJ1-6; TCRdb selects TRBD1, and the lack of DNA leaves this call unchecked. Germline V gene sequence: CDR1 LGHNA, CDR2 YSLEER. The CDR3 length is 18 residues. The CDR3 region is CASSQDFDRGLDNSPLHF.

The chain links TRBV7-9 to TRBJ2-6. The CDR3 contains 13 residues. The germline CDR1 and CDR2 sequences are SEHNR and FQNEAQ (reference sequence). CDR3 protein: CASSGSGANVLTF.

This chain joins TRBV12-3 or TRBV12-4 and TRBJ2-1; TCRdb's assignment of TRBD2 cannot be checked, as there is no DNA. CDR3 size: 14 residues. The CDR3 protein is CASSPNLPESGIIF.

The V gene is TRBV27, the J gene TRBJ2-5; TCRdb returns TRBD1, unconfirmable since there is no DNA. The CDR3 extends over 14 amino acids. Germline values: CDR1 MNHEY, CDR2 SMNVEV (reference sequence). The CDR3 sequence: CASSLSVGEETQYF.

This rearrangement joins TRBV11-3 to TRBJ1-2. The germline V gene encodes CDR1 SGHNT and CDR2 YENEEA. The CDR3 spans 14 residues. CDR3 sequence: CASSLGDRGDGYTF.

The chain combines TRBV6-6 with TRBJ1-2; TCRdb picks TRBD1, but there is no DNA to check that call. The CDR3 has 14 amino acids. CDR1 is MNHNY, CDR2 SVGAGI, per germline (reference sequence). CDR3 sequence reads: CASSHRDRGNGYTF.

The V gene is TRBV12-3 or TRBV12-4, the J gene TRBJ1-1. CDR3 length: 13 residues. This CDR3 is CASCDGLNTEAFF.

The chain has TRBV28 and TRBJ2-7; TCRdb picks TRBD1, but there is no DNA to check that call. Germline loops: CDR1 MDHEN, CDR2 SYDVKM. The CDR3 is 19 amino acids. The CDR3 loop is CASSLPTIKGSWTSYEQYF. The full variable domain, in which reference TRBV28 and TRBJ2-7 provide the parts outside the CDR3, is DVKVTQSSRYLVKRTGEKVFLECVQDMDHENMFWYRQDPGLGLRLIYFSYDVKMKEKGDIPEGYSVSREKKERFSLILESASTNQTSMYLCASSLPTIKGSWTSYEQYFGPGTRLTVT.